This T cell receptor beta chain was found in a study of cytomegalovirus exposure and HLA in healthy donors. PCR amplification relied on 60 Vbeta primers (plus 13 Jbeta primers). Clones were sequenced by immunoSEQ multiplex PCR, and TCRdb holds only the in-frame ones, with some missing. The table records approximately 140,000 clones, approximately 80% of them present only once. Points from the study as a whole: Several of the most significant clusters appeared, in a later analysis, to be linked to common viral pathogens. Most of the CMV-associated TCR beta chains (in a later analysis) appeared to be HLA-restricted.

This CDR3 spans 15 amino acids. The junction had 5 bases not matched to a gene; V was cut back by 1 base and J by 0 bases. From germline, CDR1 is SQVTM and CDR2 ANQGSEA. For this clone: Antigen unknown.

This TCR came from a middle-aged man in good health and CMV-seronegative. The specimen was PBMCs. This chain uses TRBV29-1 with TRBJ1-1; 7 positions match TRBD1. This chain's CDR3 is CSVEVGGRVNTEAFF. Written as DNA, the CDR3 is TGCAGCGTTGAAGTAGGGGGCAGGGTGAACACTGAAGCTTTCTTT.